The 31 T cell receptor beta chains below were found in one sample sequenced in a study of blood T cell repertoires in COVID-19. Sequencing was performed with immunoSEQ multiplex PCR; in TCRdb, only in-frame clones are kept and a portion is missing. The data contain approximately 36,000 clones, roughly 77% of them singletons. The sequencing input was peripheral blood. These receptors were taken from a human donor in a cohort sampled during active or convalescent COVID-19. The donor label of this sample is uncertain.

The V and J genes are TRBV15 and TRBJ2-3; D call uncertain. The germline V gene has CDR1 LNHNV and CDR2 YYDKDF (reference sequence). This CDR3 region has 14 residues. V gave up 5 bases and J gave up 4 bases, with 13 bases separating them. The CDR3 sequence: CATSRDKQADTQYF. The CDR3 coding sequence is TGTGCCACCAGCCGCGACAAGCAAGCAGATACGCAGTATTTT.

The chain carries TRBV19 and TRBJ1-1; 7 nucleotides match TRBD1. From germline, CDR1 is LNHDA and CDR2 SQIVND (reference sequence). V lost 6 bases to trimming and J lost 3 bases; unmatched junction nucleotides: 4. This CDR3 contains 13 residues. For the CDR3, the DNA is TGTGCCAGTAGCTCAACAGGGGACACTGAAGCTTTCTTT. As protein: CASSSTGDTEAFF.

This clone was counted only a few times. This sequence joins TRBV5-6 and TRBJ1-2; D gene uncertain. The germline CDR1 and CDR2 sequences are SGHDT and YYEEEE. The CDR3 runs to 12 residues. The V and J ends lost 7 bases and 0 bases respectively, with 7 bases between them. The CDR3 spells CASRLANYGYTF. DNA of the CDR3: TGTGCCAGCCGACTAGCTAACTATGGCTACACCTTC.

The CDR3 DNA is TGTGCCACCAGCACAAGAGGATCCTACACAGATACGCAGTATTTT. Protein sequence: CATSTRGSYTDTQYF. The rearrangement links TRBV15 to TRBJ2-3, with D uncertain. Trimming pared 4 bases from V and 2 bases from J, leaving 13 bases between. The CDR3 runs to 15 residues. CDR1 is LNHNV, CDR2 YYDKDF, per germline (reference sequence).

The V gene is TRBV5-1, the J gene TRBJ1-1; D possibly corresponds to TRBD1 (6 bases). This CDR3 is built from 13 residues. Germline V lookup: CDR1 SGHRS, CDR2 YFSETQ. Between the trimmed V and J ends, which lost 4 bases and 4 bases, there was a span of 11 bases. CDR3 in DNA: TGCGCCAGCAGCCGAGTAGGGGGCACTGAAGCTTTCTTT. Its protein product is CASSRVGGTEAFF. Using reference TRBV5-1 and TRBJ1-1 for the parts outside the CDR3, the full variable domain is KAGVTQTPRYLIKTRGQQVTLSCSPISGHRSVSWYQQTPGQGLQFLFEYFSETQRNKGNFPGRFSGRQFSNSRSEMNVSTLELGDSALYLCASSRVGGTEAFFGQGTRLTVV.

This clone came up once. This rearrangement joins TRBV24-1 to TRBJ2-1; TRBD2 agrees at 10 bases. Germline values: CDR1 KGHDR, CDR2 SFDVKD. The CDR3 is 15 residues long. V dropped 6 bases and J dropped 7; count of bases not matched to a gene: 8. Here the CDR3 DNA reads TGTGCCACCAGTTCAAGAGCGGGAGGGCCGAATGAGCAGTTCTTC. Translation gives CATSSRAGGPNEQFF.

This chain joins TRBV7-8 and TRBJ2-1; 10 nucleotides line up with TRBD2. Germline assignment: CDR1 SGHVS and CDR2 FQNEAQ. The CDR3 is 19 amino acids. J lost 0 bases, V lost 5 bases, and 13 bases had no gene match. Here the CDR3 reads CASSPRVAGGPSSYNEQFF. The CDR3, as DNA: TGTGCCAGCAGCCCCCGGGTAGCGGGAGGCCCTAGCTCCTACAATGAGCAGTTCTTC.

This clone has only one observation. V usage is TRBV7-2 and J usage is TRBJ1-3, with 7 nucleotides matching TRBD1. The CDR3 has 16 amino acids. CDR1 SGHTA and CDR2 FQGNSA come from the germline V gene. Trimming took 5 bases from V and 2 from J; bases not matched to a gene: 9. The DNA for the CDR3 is TGTGCCAGCAGCCCCACCCCGGGACAGCCTGGAAACACCATATATTTT. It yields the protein CASSPTPGQPGNTIYF.

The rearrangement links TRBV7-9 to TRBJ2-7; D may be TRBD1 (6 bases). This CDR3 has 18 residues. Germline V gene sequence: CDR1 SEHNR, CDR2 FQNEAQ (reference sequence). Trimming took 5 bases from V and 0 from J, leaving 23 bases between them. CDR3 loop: CASSPDRNRGSISYEQYF. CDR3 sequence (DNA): TGTGCCAGCAGCCCTGACAGGAACCGCGGTTCTATCTCCTACGAGCAGTACTTC.

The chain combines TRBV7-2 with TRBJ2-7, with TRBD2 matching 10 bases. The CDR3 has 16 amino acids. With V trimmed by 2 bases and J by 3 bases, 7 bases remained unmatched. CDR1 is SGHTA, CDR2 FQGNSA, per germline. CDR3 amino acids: CASSLTGTSAGYEQYF. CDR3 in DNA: TGTGCCAGCAGCTTAACAGGGACTAGCGCGGGCTACGAGCAGTACTTC. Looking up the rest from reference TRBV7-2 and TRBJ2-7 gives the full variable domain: GAGVSQSPSNKVTEKGKDVELRCDPISGHTALYWYRQSLGQGLEFLIYFQGNSAPDKSGLPSDRFSAERTGGSVSTLTIQRTQQEDSAVYLCASSLTGTSAGYEQYFGPGTRLTVT.

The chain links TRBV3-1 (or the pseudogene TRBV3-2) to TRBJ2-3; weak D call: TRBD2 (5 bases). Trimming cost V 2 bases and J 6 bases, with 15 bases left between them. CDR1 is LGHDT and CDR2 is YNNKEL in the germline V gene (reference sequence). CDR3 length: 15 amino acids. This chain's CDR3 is CASSQFAGSGDTQYF. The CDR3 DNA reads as TGTGCCAGCAGCCAATTTGCTGGGAGTGGGGATACGCAGTATTTT.

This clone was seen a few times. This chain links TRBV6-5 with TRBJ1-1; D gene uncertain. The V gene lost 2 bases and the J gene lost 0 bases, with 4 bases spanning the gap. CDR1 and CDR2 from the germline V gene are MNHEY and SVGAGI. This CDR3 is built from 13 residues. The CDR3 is CASSYEMNTEAFF. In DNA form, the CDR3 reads TGTGCCAGCAGTTACGAGATGAACACTGAAGCTTTCTTT.

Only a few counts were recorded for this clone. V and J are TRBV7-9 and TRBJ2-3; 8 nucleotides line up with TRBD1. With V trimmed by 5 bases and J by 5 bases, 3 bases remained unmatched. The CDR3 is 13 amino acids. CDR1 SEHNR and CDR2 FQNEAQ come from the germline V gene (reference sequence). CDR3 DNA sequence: TGTGCCAGCAGCATGACAGGGGTAGATACGCAGTATTTT. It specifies CASSMTGVDTQYF.

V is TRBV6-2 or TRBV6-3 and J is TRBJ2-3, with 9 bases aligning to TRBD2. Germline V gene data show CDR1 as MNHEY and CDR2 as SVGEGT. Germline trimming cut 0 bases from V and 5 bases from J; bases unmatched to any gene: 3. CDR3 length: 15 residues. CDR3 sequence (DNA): TGTGCCAGCAGTTACTCCCGCGGGAGGGGAGATACGCAGTATTTT. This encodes CASSYSRGRGDTQYF.

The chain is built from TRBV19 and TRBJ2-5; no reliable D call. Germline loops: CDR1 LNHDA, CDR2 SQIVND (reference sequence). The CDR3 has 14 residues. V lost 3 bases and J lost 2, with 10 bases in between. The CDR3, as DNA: TGTGCCAGTAGTATGACTTTGGTTCAAGAGACCCAGTACTTC. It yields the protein CASSMTLVQETQYF.

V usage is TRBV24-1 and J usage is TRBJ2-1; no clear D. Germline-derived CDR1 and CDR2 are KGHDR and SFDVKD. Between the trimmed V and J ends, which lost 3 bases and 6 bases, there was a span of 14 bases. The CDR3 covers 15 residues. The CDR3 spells CATSDPRRGGNEQFF. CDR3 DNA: TGTGCCACCAGTGATCCCCGGCGAGGTGGCAATGAGCAGTTCTTC.

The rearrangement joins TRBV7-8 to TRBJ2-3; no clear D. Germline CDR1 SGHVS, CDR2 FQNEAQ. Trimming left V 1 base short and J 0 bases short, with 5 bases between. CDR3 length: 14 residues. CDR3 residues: CASSLGRSTDTQYF. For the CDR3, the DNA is TGTGCCAGCAGCTTAGGCAGAAGCACAGATACGCAGTATTTT.

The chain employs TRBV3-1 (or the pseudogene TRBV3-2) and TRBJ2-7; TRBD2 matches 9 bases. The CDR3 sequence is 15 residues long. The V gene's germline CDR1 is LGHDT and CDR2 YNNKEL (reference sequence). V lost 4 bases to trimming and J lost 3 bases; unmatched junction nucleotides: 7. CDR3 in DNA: TGTGCCAGCAGCCTAGGCCTAGCGGGGAACTACGAGCAGTACTTC. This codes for CASSLGLAGNYEQYF.

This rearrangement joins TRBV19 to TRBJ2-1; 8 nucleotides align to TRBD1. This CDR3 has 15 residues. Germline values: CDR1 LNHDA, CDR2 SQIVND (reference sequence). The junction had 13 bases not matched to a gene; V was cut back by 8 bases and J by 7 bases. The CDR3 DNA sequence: TGTGCCAGTCAGGGGGCTGGCCGACTGATAAATGAGCAGTTCTTC. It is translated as CASQGAGRLINEQFF.

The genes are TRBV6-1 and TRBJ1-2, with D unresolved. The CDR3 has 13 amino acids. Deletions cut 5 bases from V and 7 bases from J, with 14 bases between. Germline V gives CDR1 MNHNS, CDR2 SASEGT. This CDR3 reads CASSLLSPGGYTF. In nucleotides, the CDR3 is TGTGCCAGCAGTTTACTCTCTCCGGGTGGCTACACCTTC.

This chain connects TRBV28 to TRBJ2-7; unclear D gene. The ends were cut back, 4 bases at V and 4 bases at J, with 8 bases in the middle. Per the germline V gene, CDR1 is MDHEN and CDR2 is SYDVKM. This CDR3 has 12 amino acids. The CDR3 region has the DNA TGTGCCAGCAGTTGGGCTTCGTACGAGCAGTACTTC. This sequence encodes CASSWASYEQYF.

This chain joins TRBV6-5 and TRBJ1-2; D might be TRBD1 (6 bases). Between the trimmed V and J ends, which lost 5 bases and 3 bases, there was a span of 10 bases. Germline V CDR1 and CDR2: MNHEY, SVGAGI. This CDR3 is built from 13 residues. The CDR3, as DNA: TGTGCCAGCAGTACATGGACAGACTATGGCTACACCTTC. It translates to CASSTWTDYGYTF.

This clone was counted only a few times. CDR3 sequence (DNA): TGTGCCAGCAGTGTAGACAGGGGGATGTTTGATACGCAGTATTTT. Translated: CASSVDRGMFDTQYF. The V gene is TRBV2, the J gene TRBJ2-3, with 9 bases fitting TRBD1. V lost 4 bases to trimming and J lost 6 bases; unmatched junction nucleotides: 8. CDR3 length: 15 residues. Germline loops: CDR1 SNHLY, CDR2 FYNNEI.

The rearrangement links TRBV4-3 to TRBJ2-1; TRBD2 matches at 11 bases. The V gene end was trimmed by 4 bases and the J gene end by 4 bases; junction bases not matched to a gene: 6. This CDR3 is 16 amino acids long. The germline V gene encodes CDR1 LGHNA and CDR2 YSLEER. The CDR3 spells CASSRNSGRGYNEQFF. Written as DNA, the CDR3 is TGCGCCAGCAGCCGCAATAGCGGGAGGGGGTACAATGAGCAGTTCTTC.

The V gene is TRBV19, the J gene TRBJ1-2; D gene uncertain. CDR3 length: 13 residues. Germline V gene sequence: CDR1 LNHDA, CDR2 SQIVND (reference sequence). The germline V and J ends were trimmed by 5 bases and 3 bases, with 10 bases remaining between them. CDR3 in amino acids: CASSVEEDYGYTF. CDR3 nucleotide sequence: TGTGCCAGTAGTGTGGAGGAGGACTATGGCTACACCTTC.

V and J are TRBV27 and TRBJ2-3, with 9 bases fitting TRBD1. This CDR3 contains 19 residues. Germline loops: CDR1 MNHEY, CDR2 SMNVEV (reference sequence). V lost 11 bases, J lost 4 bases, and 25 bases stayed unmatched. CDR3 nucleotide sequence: TGTGCCGGGAGGGAGGGTCCCCTACAGGGGGCGCCCACCCCAGATACGCAGTATTTT. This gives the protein CAGREGPLQGAPTPDTQYF.

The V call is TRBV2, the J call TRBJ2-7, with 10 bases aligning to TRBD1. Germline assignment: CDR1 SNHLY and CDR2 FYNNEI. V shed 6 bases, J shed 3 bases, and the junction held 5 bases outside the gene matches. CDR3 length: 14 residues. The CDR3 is CASSGDRGGYEQYF. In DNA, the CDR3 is TGTGCCAGCAGCGGGGACAGGGGTGGCTACGAGCAGTACTTC.

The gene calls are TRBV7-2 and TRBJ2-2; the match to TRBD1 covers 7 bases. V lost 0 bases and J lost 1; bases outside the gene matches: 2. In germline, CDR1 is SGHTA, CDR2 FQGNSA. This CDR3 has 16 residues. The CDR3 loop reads CASSLAGGKNTGELFF. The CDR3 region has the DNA TGTGCCAGCAGCTTAGCAGGGGGCAAGAACACCGGGGAGCTGTTTTTT.

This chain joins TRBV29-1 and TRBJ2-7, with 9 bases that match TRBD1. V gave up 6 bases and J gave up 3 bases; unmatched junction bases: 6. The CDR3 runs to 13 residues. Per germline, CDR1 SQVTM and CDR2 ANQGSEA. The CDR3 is CSVAGTGSYEQYF. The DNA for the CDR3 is TGCAGCGTGGCCGGGACAGGGAGCTACGAGCAGTACTTC.

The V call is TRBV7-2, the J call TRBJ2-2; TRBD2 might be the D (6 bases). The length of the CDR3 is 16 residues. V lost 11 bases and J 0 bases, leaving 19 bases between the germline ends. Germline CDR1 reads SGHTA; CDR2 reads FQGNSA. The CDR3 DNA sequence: TGTGCCTCAGCTCTCGGACGGGGGACGAACACCGGGGAGCTGTTTTTT. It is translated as CASALGRGTNTGELFF.

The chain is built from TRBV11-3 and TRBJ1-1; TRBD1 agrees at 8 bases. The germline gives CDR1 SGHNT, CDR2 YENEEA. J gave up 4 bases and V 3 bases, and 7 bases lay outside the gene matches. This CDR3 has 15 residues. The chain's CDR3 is CASSFVKTGATEAFF. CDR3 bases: TGTGCCAGCAGCTTCGTGAAGACAGGGGCCACTGAAGCTTTCTTT. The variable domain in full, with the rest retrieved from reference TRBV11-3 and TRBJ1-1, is EAGVVQSPRYKIIEKKQPVAFWCNPISGHNTLYWYLQNLGQGPELLIRYENEEAVDDSQLPKDRFSAERLKGVDSTLKIQPAELGDSAVYLCASSFVKTGATEAFFGQGTRLTVV.